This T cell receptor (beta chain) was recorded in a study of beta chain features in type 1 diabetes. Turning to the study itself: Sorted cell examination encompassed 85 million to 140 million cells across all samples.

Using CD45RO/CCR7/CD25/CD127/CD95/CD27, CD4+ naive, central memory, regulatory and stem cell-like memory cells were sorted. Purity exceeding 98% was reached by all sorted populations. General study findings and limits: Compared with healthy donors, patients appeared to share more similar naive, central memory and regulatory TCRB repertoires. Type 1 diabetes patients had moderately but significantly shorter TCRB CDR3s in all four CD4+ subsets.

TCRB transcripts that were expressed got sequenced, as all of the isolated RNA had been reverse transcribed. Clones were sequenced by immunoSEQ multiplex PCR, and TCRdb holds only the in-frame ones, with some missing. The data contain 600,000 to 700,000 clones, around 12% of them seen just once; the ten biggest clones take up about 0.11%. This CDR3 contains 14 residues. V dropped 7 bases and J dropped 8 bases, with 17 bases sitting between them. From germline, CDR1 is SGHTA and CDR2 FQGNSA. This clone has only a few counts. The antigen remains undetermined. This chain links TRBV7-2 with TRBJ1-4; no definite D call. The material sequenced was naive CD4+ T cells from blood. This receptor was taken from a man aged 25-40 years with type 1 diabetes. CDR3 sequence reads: CASTETTGREKLFF. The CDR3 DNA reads TGTGCCAGCACCGAAACTACGGGCCGCGAAAAACTGTTTTTT.